These 13 T cell receptor beta chains were sequenced from one sample in a study of vaccination and CD4 T cells after COVID-19. Time point indicated: late sampling 161 to 241 days after vaccination in three convalescent patients. Treatment meaning: 10-day PBMC culture with coronavirus spike peptide pools or control peptides (ViraFEST assay). No antigen is known for these receptors. Cultured CD4+ T cell DNA was sequenced using the Oncomine TCR Beta short-read assay. TCRdb processed the PCR reads anew with MiXCR; each CDR3 protein has one entry. The table has 20,000 to 25,000 distinct CDR3 sequences, 46% seen once. Sequenced material: CD4+ T cells from blood, cultured in vitro, taken about 7 months after SARS-CoV-2 vaccination. Receptors were obtained from a human donor who had recovered from COVID-19.

This clonotype was detected once. V and J are TRBV21-1 and TRBJ1-5. TRBV21-1 is a pseudogene segment. There are 16 residues in the CDR3. CDR3 coding DNA: TGTGCCAGCATAACGGGTGGTGAGTATCGCTATCAGCCCCAGCATTTT. It yields the protein CASITGGEYRYQPQHF.

This rearrangement joins TRBV7-2 to TRBJ2-2, with unresolved D. CDR1 and CDR2 (germline): SGHTA, FQGNSA. The ends were cut back, 5 bases at V and 16 bases at J, with 20 bases in the middle. The CDR3 length is 13 residues. The CDR3 region is CASSPIIEEPWFF. Written as DNA, the CDR3 is TGTGCCAGCAGCCCAATAATTGAGGAGCCCTGGTTTTTT.

This clonotype was observed a handful of times. The chain uses TRBV20-1 and TRBJ2-1; no clear D gene. In germline, CDR1 is DFQATT, CDR2 SNEGSKA (reference sequence). Between the trimmed V and J ends, which lost 2 bases and 12 bases, there was a span of 11 bases. There are 11 residues in the CDR3. DNA of the CDR3: TGCAGTGCTAGATCCATGGGTGTGCAGTTCTTC. Its translation is CSARSMGVQFF.

The rearrangement links TRBV28 to TRBJ2-7; 12 bases agree with TRBD2. Germline assignment: CDR1 MDHEN and CDR2 SYDVKM. The length of the CDR3 is 15 residues. V was clipped by 8 bases and J by 3 bases; unmatched bases: 8. CDR3 coding DNA: TGTGCCAGCGGTGGACTAGCGGGACCCCTCTACGAGCAGTACTTC. This translates into CASGGLAGPLYEQYF.

V and J are TRBV7-3 and TRBJ2-5; D call uncertain. Germline CDR1 SGHTA, CDR2 FQGTGA. The V and J ends lost 4 bases and 4 bases respectively, with 16 bases between them. The CDR3 length is 15 residues. The CDR3 DNA reads TGTGCCAGCAGCTCAGATTCCACTCACGGAGAGACCCAGTACTTC. Its protein product is CASSSDSTHGETQYF. Variable domain in full (rest from reference TRBV7-3 and TRBJ2-5): GAGVSQTPSNKVTEKGKYVELRCDPISGHTALYWYRQSLGQGPEFLIYFQGTGAADDSGLPNDRFFAVRPEGSVSTLKIQRTERGDSAVYLCASSSDSTHGETQYFGPGTRLLVL.

This rearrangement joins TRBV11-3 to TRBJ2-5; TRBD2 matches 12 bases. The CDR3 loop spans 15 amino acids. CDR1 is SGHNT and CDR2 is YENEEA in the germline V gene. Unmatched junction bases numbered 7, after V lost 6 bases and J lost 5 bases. DNA of the CDR3: TGTGCCAGCAGTTCCGGACTAGCGGGATTGGAGACCCAGTACTTC. It translates to CASSSGLAGLETQYF. The entire variable domain, with the rest obtained from reference TRBV11-3 and TRBJ2-5, is as follows: EAGVVQSPRYKIIEKKQPVAFWCNPISGHNTLYWYLQNLGQGPELLIRYENEEAVDDSQLPKDRFSAERLKGVDSTLKIQPAELGDSAVYLCASSSGLAGLETQYFGPGTRLLVL.

The V and J genes are TRBV7-2 and TRBJ2-1; D possibly corresponds to TRBD1 (7 bases). The CDR3 runs 15 residues. Germline V CDR1 and CDR2: SGHTA, FQGNSA. The V gene lost 1 base and the J gene lost 3 bases, with 10 bases spanning the gap. The CDR3 sequence: CASSLDRGLYNEQFF. The CDR3 nucleotides read TGTGCCAGCAGCTTAGACAGGGGACTCTACAATGAGCAGTTCTTC. Supplemented by reference TRBV7-2 and TRBJ2-1, the full variable domain reads GAGVSQSPSNKVTEKGKDVELRCDPISGHTALYWYRQSLGQGLEFLIYFQGNSAPDKSGLPSDRFSAERTGGSVSTLTIQRTQQEDSAVYLCASSLDRGLYNEQFFGPGTRLTVL.

The genes are TRBV6-1 and TRBJ2-5; D might be TRBD1 (6 bases). Germline V gene data show CDR1 as MNHNS and CDR2 as SASEGT. Trimming pared 7 bases from V and 2 bases from J, leaving 11 bases between. The CDR3 totals 13 residues. For the CDR3, the DNA is TGTGCCAGCACCCGACAGGAGCAAGAGACCCAGTACTTC. This codes for CASTRQEQETQYF.

The V call is TRBV29-1, the J call TRBJ2-7; TRBD1 might be the D (6 bases). Trimming stripped 3 bases from V and 3 bases from J, with 9 bases between. Germline CDR1 SQVTM, CDR2 ANQGSEA. The CDR3 consists of 12 residues. The CDR3 coding sequence is TGCAGCGTTGATGGACAGAACTACGAGCAGTACTTC. Translating gives CSVDGQNYEQYF.

J is TRBJ2-5 and V is TRBV6-2 or TRBV6-3; the D is unclear. The CDR3 has 14 residues. The germline V gene encodes CDR1 MNHEY and CDR2 SVGEGT. Trimming stripped 6 bases from V and 2 bases from J, with 13 bases between. The CDR3 region has the DNA TGTGCCAGCAGCCGAAGGTCGTGGCAAGAGACCCAGTACTTC. Its translation is CASSRRSWQETQYF.

This clonotype was counted a few times. V and J are TRBV7-2 and TRBJ2-5; D remains ambiguous. V gave up 5 bases and J gave up 5 bases, with 6 bases separating them. This CDR3 is built from 11 residues. Germline CDR1 and CDR2: SGHTA and FQGNSA. The CDR3 loop reads CASSVQETQYF. The CDR3 DNA sequence: TGTGCCAGCAGCGTACAGGAGACCCAGTACTTC.

The rearrangement uses TRBV20-1 and TRBJ2-1; 8 bases map to TRBD1. The CDR3 sequence is 16 residues long. Looked up from germline, CDR1 is DFQATT and CDR2 is SNEGSKA (reference sequence). After removal of 0 bases from V and 6 bases from J, the junction contained 10 bases not matched to a gene. The CDR3 sequence is CSAREPRTGRFNEQFF. The DNA of the CDR3 is TGCAGTGCTAGAGAGCCCCGGACAGGGAGGTTCAATGAGCAGTTCTTC.

This chain links TRBV20-1 with TRBJ2-5; D could derive from TRBD1 or TRBD2 (6 bases each). CDR3 size: 14 residues. Trimming pared 0 bases from V and 5 bases from J, leaving 13 bases between. Germline V gene lookup returns CDR1 DFQATT and CDR2 SNEGSKA (reference sequence). CDR3 in amino acids: CSARDLGGRETQYF. In DNA form, the CDR3 reads TGCAGTGCTAGAGATTTGGGGGGCCGGGAGACCCAGTACTTC.